The source of this T cell receptor (beta chain) is a study of a mutant IDH1 vaccine in newly diagnosed glioma (dated by TCRdb to about 2021). Turning to the overall study: Eight vaccinations were administered to patients in weeks 1, 3, 5, 7, 11, 15, 19 and 23, corresponding to visits V03 through V10. Vaccination began 4-6 weeks after radiotherapy alone, or alongside temozolomide cycles in the chemotherapy-containing groups. Of the approximately 29 treated patients, around 62% were male and about 40% were female, and a mean age of roughly 37 years was recorded. Before enrollment, most patients had been given radiochemotherapy with temozolomide as standard therapy, while the rest had received either radiotherapy alone or temozolomide alone. Peripheral blood was collected at six visits: V03 (baseline), V05, V07, V10, V12 and V13. Longitudinal TCRB deep sequencing was done for about two dozen treated patients, wherever samples were available for exploratory analyses. Study-level results and caveats: Availability determined which PBMC samples were chosen for TCRB deep sequencing. No apparent relationship was observed between pseudoprogression and alterations in the top peripheral T cell clonotypes detected by TCRB sequencing. It was noted by the authors that analyses of patient blood samples could not be reproduced owing to sample limitations. Across multiple MHC alleles, vaccine-induced immune responses were seen in approximately 93% of patients.

What this sample's time point label stands for: week 5, during vaccination. Each vaccine dose was 300 ug of a 20-mer mutant IDH1 peptide in Montanide, given subcutaneously with topical imiquimod. All donors had newly diagnosed IDH1-mutant astrocytomas of WHO grade 3 or 4 that showed loss of nuclear ATRX. The samples were drawn from NOA16, a multicentre, single-arm, open-label phase I trial in Germany that tested a mutant IDH1 peptide vaccine in humans for the first time. Genomic DNA for TCRB sequencing was extracted from EDTA blood using the DNeasy Blood and Tissue Kit. The CDR3 sequence holds 12 residues, the cysteine and phenylalanine included. Solely the CDR3 DNA is kept, with 36 bases framed from the first base. Relative to germline, V is 1 base shorter and J is 1 base shorter, with 1 base between their ends. CDR1 and CDR2 are drawn from the germline V gene (reference sequence): LNHDA, SQIVND.

As for this clone: Its target antigen remains unknown. No per-base quality is available; no much larger clone lies one base away.

The library was built by means of the immunoSEQ multiplex PCR assay. Rearranged TCR beta chain sequences were amplified using the hsTCRB Kit according to the manufacturer's protocol. An Illumina MiSeq was used to sequence the TCRB libraries. Per the source publication's procedure: The kit vendor's proprietary platform handled demultiplexing, trimming and gene mapping. The source is immuneACCESS, and TCRdb retained only in-frame sequences with V and J called. Part of the clones is not carried over; for the studies checked, unresolved V genes explain less than half of this, and the remainder is unexplained. V and J calls and clone size are those listed in that table; D and trimming were worked out from the DNA. Present in this sample are 49,000 or so clones, 78% of which were seen just once. The ten largest clones add up to under 2% of the sample.

The source was PBMCs, collected from a glioma patient whose treatment included an IDH1 peptide vaccine. The clonotype comes from a woman aged 40 to 55 with glioma. The chain is assembled from TRBV19 and TRBJ1-1; the D gene cannot be named for sure. The CDR3 in this case is CASSIGNTEAFF. Read as DNA, the sequence is TGTGCCAGTAGTATAGGGAACACTGAAGCTTTCTTT.